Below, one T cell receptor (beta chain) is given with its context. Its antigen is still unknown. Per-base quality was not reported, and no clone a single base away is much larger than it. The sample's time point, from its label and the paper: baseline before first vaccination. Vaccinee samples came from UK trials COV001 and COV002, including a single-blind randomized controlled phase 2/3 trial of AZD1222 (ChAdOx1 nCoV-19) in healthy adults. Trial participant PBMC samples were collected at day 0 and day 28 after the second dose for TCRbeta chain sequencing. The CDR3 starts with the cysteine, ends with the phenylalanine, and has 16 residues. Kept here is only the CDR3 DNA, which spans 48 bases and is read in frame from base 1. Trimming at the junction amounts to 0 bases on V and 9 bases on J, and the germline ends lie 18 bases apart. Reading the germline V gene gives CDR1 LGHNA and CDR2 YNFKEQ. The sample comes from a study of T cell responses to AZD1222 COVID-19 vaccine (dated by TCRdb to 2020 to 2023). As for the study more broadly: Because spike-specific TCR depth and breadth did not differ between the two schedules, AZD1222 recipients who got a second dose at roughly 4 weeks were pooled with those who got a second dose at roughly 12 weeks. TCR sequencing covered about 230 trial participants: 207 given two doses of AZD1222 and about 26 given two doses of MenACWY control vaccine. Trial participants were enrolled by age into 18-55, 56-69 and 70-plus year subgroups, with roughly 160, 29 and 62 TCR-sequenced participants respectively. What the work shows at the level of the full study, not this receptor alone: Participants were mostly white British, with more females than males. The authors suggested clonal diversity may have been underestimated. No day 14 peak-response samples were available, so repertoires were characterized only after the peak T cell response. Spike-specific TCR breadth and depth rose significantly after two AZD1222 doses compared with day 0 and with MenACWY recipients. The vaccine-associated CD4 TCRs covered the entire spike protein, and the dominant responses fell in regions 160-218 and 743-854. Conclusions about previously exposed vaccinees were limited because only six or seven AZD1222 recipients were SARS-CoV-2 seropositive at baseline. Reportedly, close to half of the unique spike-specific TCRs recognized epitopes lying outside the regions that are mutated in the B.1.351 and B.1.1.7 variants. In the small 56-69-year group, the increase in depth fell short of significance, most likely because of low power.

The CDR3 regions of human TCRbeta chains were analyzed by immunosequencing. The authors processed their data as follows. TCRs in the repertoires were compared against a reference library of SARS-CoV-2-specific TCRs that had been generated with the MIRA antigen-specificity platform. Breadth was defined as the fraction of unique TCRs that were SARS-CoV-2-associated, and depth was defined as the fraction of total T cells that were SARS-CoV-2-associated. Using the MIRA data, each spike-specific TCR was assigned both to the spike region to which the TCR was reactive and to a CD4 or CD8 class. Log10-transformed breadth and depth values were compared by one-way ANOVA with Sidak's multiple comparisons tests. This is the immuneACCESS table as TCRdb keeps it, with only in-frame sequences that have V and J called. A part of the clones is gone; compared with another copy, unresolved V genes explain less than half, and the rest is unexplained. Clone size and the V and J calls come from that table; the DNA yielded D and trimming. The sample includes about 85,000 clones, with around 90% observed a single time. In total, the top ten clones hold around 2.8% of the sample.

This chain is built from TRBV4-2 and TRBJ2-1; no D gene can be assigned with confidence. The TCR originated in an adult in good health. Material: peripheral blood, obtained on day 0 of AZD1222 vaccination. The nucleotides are TGTGCCAGCAGCCAAGAAAACCGCCTTCCACACAGTGAGCAGTTCTTC. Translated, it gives CASSQENRLPHSEQFF.